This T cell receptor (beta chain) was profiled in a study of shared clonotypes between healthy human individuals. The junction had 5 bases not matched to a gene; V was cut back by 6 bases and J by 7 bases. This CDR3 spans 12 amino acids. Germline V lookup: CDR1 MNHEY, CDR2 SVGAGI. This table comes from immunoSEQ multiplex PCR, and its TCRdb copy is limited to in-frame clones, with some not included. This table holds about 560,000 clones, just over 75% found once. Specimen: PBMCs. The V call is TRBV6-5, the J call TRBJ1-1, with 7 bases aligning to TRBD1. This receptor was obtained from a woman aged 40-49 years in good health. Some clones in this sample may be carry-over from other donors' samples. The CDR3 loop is CASSRDRFEAFF. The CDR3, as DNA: TGTGCCAGCAGCCGGGACAGATTTGAAGCTTTCTTT.